The rows below give T cell receptor beta chains drawn from one sample of a study of shared clonotypes between healthy human individuals. TCRdb keeps only in-frame clones here, not all; method: immunoSEQ multiplex PCR. This table has about 680,000 clones, roughly 94% appearing once. Sample: naive CD8+ T cells sorted from blood. The source is a man younger than 40 in good health. Both conserved end residues are part of each CDR3. A D gene is named only where the DNA matches it firmly. Size is omitted from some rows. Given values are once, few, many or a class for expanded clones.

V	length	D	J	size	CDR3	DNA
TRBV6-1	15	NA	TRBJ1-5	NA	CASSELVERNQPQHF	TGTGCCAGCAGCGAGCTCGTGGAGAGGAATCAGCCCCAGCATTTT
TRBV28	14	TRBD2	TRBJ2-5	once	CASSLGTIQETQYF	TGTGCCAGCAGCCTAGGGACTATTCAAGAGACCCAGTACTTC
TRBV15	17	TRBD1	TRBJ1-1	NA	CATSRTGGGLMNTEAFF	TGTGCCACCAGCAGGACAGGGGGCGGACTCATGAACACTGAAGCTTTCTTT
TRBV14	15	TRBD1	TRBJ2-7	NA	CASSQVDRAHYEQYF	TGTGCCAGCAGCCAGGTGGACAGGGCCCACTACGAGCAGTACTTC
TRBV27	14	NA	TRBJ2-3	NA	CASSLIVGSDTQYF	TGTGCCAGCAGTTTAATCGTGGGGTCAGATACGCAGTATTTT
TRBV5-4	13	NA	TRBJ1-1	NA	CASSLSSNTEAFF	TGTGCCAGCAGCTTGTCGTCGAACACTGAAGCTTTCTTT
TRBV7-9	17	TRBD2	TRBJ2-1	NA	CASSIPIRGRALNEQFF	TGTGCCAGCAGCATCCCTATTCGCGGGAGGGCCTTAAATGAGCAGTTCTTC
TRBV7-3	15	NA	TRBJ2-1	NA	CASSHDPSGYNEQFF	TGTGCCAGCAGCCACGACCCAAGTGGGTACAATGAGCAGTTCTTC
TRBV4-1	14	NA	TRBJ1-5	NA	CASSQLGGVRPQHF	TGCGCCAGCAGCCAATTAGGGGGTGTTCGGCCCCAGCATTTT
TRBV7-9	14	NA	TRBJ1-1	NA	CASSPGWTNTEAFF	TGTGCCAGCAGCCCGGGATGGACGAACACTGAAGCTTTCTTT
TRBV11-2	18	TRBD2	TRBJ2-3	NA	CASSIGSLAGGSTDTQYF	TGTGCCAGCAGCATAGGCTCACTAGCGGGAGGTAGCACAGATACGCAGTATTTT
TRBV7-9	13	NA	TRBJ1-1	NA	CASSLSRSIEAFF	TGTGCCAGCAGCCTAAGTCGGTCGATTGAAGCTTTCTTT
TRBV28	16	NA	TRBJ2-3	NA	CASNSQLRDSTDTQYF	TGTGCCAGCAACTCACAGCTCCGGGACAGCACAGATACGCAGTATTTT
TRBV7-2	15	TRBD1	TRBJ1-4	NA	CASSPFRDSGEKLFF	TGTGCCAGCAGCCCATTTCGGGACAGTGGTGAAAAACTGTTTTTT
TRBV19	13	TRBD1	TRBJ2-7	NA	CASSIGTVYEQYF	TGTGCCAGTAGTATTGGGACAGTTTACGAGCAGTACTTC
TRBV6-5	14	NA	TRBJ2-1	NA	CASSESSSYNEQFF	TGTGCCAGCAGCGAGTCGAGCTCCTACAATGAGCAGTTCTTC
TRBV27	20	TRBD2	TRBJ2-1	NA	CASSSYYGTSGRGEPDEQFF	TGTGCCAGCAGTTCCTATTACGGGACTAGCGGGAGAGGTGAGCCAGATGAGCAGTTCTTC
TRBV9	11	NA	TRBJ1-2	NA	CASTGQLGYTF	TGTGCCAGCACCGGACAGCTCGGCTACACCTTC
TRBV27	12	NA	TRBJ2-3	once	CASSFSGDTQYF	TGTGCCAGCAGTTTCTCCGGGGATACGCAGTATTTT
TRBV2	13	NA	TRBJ2-7	NA	CVVVTGTSYEQYF	TGTGTCGTTGTCACCGGGACGTCGTACGAGCAGTACTTC
TRBV7-6	15	TRBD1	TRBJ2-7	NA	CASSLGTGGAYEQYF	TGTGCCAGCAGCTTAGGGACAGGGGGCGCGTACGAGCAGTACTTC
TRBV6-1	15	NA	TRBJ2-3	NA	CASSEAPDKADTQYF	TGTGCCAGCAGTGAAGCTCCGGACAAAGCAGATACGCAGTATTTT
TRBV7-9	14	TRBD1	TRBJ2-7	NA	CASSPGTGPYEQYF	TGTGCCAGCAGCCCCGGGACAGGTCCCTACGAGCAGTACTTC
TRBV9	16	TRBD2	TRBJ2-1	NA	CASSSLAGSSYNEQFF	TGTGCCAGCAGCTCCCTAGCGGGGAGCTCCTACAATGAGCAGTTCTTC
TRBV11-3	17	TRBD2	TRBJ2-7	NA	CASSSPGTSGTHYEQYF	TGTGCCAGCAGCTCCCCCGGGACTAGCGGAACCCACTACGAGCAGTACTTC
TRBV27	16	TRBD2	TRBJ2-7	NA	CASSSASGSGAYEQYF	TGTGCCAGCAGTTCGGCTAGCGGGAGTGGGGCCTACGAGCAGTACTTC
TRBV6-6	15	NA	TRBJ1-5	NA	CASSTGGEGNQPQHF	TGTGCCAGCAGTACAGGAGGGGAAGGCAATCAGCCCCAGCATTTT
TRBV13	16	NA	TRBJ2-2	once	CASSLSGDIYTGELFF	TGTGCCAGCAGCTTGTCGGGGGACATATACACCGGGGAGCTGTTTTTT
TRBV19	15	NA	TRBJ1-5	NA	CASSIGGYSNQPQHF	TGTGCCAGTAGTATCGGGGGTTATAGCAATCAGCCCCAGCATTTT
TRBV9	15	TRBD1	TRBJ2-3	once	CASSPSGGVTDTQYF	TGTGCCAGCAGCCCTTCAGGGGGAGTCACAGATACGCAGTATTTT
TRBV30	14	NA	TRBJ2-3	once	CAWSYTASTDTQYF	TGTGCCTGGAGTTACACCGCTAGCACAGATACGCAGTATTTT
TRBV19	14	NA	TRBJ2-1	NA	CASRTESSYNEQFF	TGTGCCAGTAGAACAGAGAGCTCCTACAATGAGCAGTTCTTC
TRBV10-3	15	NA	TRBJ1-1	NA	CAIKVSLLSGTEAFF	TGTGCCATCAAAGTATCGCTCTTGTCAGGCACTGAAGCTTTCTTT
TRBV18	15	TRBD1	TRBJ2-1	few	CASPIPGQGTNEQFF	TGTGCCAGCCCTATTCCGGGACAGGGGACAAATGAGCAGTTCTTC
TRBV27	15	TRBD2	TRBJ2-1	NA	CASSFYTSGSLVWFF	TGTGCCAGCAGTTTCTATACTAGCGGGAGTCTAGTTTGGTTCTTC
TRBV9	14	NA	TRBJ2-7	NA	CASSARDTNYEQYF	TGTGCCAGCAGCGCCCGGGACACGAACTACGAGCAGTACTTC
TRBV27	14	NA	TRBJ2-7	NA	CASSLGANSYEQYF	TGTGCCAGCAGCCTAGGGGCGAACTCCTACGAGCAGTACTTC
TRBV19	13	TRBD1	TRBJ1-5	NA	CASSPQGQPPQHF	TGTGCCAGTAGCCCTCAGGGACAGCCTCCCCAGCATTTT
TRBV27	14	NA	TRBJ2-7	NA	CASSFAGASKEQYF	TGTGCCAGCAGTTTCGCAGGGGCGTCGAAGGAGCAGTACTTC
TRBV9	15	TRBD2	TRBJ2-3	NA	CASSVGLASTDTQYF	TGTGCCAGCAGCGTGGGACTAGCGTCGACAGATACGCAGTATTTT
TRBV28	12	NA	TRBJ2-7	once	CASTRDDYEQYF	TGTGCCAGCACCCGGGACGACTACGAGCAGTACTTC
TRBV15	19	TRBD2	TRBJ2-1	NA	CATSRDRSGLAGVLLEQFF	TGTGCCACCAGCAGAGACCGTTCGGGACTAGCGGGAGTCTTGCTTGAGCAGTTCTTC
TRBV4-2	17	NA	TRBJ2-1	NA	CASSQDTWAGSGNEQFF	TGTGCCAGCAGCCAAGATACTTGGGCGGGGTCGGGGAATGAGCAGTTCTTC
TRBV2	15	NA	TRBJ2-1	NA	CASSEYLGSYNEQFF	TGTGCCAGCAGTGAATACCTAGGCTCCTACAATGAGCAGTTCTTC
TRBV4-3	15	TRBD2	TRBJ2-7	NA	CASSQSRGRAYEQYF	TGCGCCAGCAGCCAGTCTCGCGGGAGGGCCTACGAGCAGTACTTC
TRBV7-9	14	NA	TRBJ2-2	NA	CALPDGANTGELFF	TGTGCCCTCCCGGACGGAGCGAACACCGGGGAGCTGTTTTTT
TRBV9	16	NA	TRBJ2-1	NA	CASSASSRRLNNEQFF	TGTGCCAGCAGCGCCTCCTCACGGAGGCTAAACAATGAGCAGTTCTTC